This passage covers 30 T cell receptor beta chains from one sample sequenced in a study of CD8+ T cells in alopecia areata. The treatment here: oral pan-JAK inhibitor, 5-10 mg twice daily. RNA, once extracted, was reverse transcribed into cDNA for use as the sequencing template. Assay: immunoSEQ multiplex PCR; the TCRdb copy retains only in-frame clones and omits some. This table holds 150,000 to 200,000 clones, roughly three fifths found once. Specimen: CD4+ T cells sorted from blood, collected around week 50, from a patient treated with tofacitinib. The source is a human donor with alopecia areata.

The chain combines TRBV29-1 with TRBJ2-5, with D unclear. The last part of the DNA fits TRBJ2-7 better; the J call may be wrong. The CDR3 contains 13 residues. CDR1 is SQVTM, CDR2 ANQGSEA, per germline. CDR3 protein: CSVSGHSYLEQYF. The CDR3 nucleotides read TGCAGCGTTTCGGGTCATAGTTACCTCGAGCAGTACTTC.

The rearrangement uses TRBV30 and TRBJ2-7, with TRBD2 matching 8 bases. V was clipped by 4 bases and J by 2 bases; unmatched bases: 7. Germline V gene sequence: CDR1 GTSNPN, CDR2 SVGIG (reference sequence). The CDR3 is made up of 14 amino acids. The CDR3 coding sequence is TGTGCCTGGAATGCCGGGGGGGGCGCCTACGAGCAGTACTTC. This sequence encodes CAWNAGGGAYEQYF.

The genes are TRBV19 and TRBJ1-5; D gene uncertain. V lost 6 bases, J lost 0 bases, and 15 bases lay in between. Germline lookup yields CDR1 LNHDA and CDR2 SQIVND (reference sequence). CDR3 length: 16 amino acids. CDR3 sequence reads: CASRLAFQNSNQPQHF. The CDR3 DNA follows: TGTGCCAGTAGGCTTGCGTTTCAGAATAGCAATCAGCCCCAGCATTTT.

This chain connects TRBV10-3 to TRBJ2-1, with TRBD1 identical over 7 bases. V shed 8 bases, J shed 1 base, and the junction held 5 bases outside the gene matches. Germline V gene data show CDR1 as ENHRY and CDR2 as SYGVKD. The CDR3 covers 14 residues. CDR3 DNA sequence: TGTGCCATCCAAGGGGGCATATCCTACAATGAGCAGTTCTTC. Protein: CAIQGGISYNEQFF.

The chain is built from TRBV29-1 and TRBJ2-7; perhaps TRBD2 as D (5 bases). The CDR3 length is 13 residues. With 5 bases removed from V and 3 bases from J, the gap between germline ends came to 14 bases. Germline CDR1 SQVTM, CDR2 ANQGSEA. DNA of the CDR3: TGCAGCGTTCGGGTTCGGGGAATCTACGAGCAGTACTTC. Protein sequence: CSVRVRGIYEQYF.

The chain couples TRBV7-2 to TRBJ2-7; 8 bases match TRBD2. Losses at the gene ends were 4 bases for V and 2 bases for J; bases not matched to a gene: 4. Per germline, CDR1 SGHTA and CDR2 FQGNSA. This CDR3 spans 14 amino acids. CDR3 DNA: TGTGCCAGCAGCTCAGGCGGGGGGCCCTACGAGCAGTACTTC. Protein: CASSSGGGPYEQYF.

The V gene is TRBV29-1, the J gene TRBJ2-1, with TRBD2 as a possible D gene (5 bases). Germline V gene lookup returns CDR1 SQVTM and CDR2 ANQGSEA. V was shortened by 6 bases and J by 6 bases, with 6 bases between the two germline ends. The CDR3 contains 10 residues. The CDR3: CSVRGNEQFF. The CDR3 nucleotides are TGCAGCGTCCGGGGCAATGAGCAGTTCTTC.

The V and J genes are TRBV5-1 and TRBJ2-7; 7 bases agree with TRBD1. Trimming removed 4 bases from V and 6 bases from J; junction bases left unmatched: 16. In germline, CDR1 is SGHRS, CDR2 YFSETQ. The CDR3 sequence is 16 residues long. Here the CDR3 reads CASSLSRGGDLSEQYF. The CDR3 coding sequence is TGCGCCAGCAGCCTCTCGAGAGGGGGCGATCTGTCCGAGCAGTACTTC.

In its sample, this clone was seen once. The genes are TRBV29-1 and TRBJ2-7, with TRBD1 as a possible D gene (6 bases). The germline V and J ends were trimmed by 4 bases and 3 bases, with 19 bases remaining between them. CDR3 length: 15 residues. Germline V gene data show CDR1 as SQVTM and CDR2 as ANQGSEA. The CDR3 loop reads CSVAGDRGSNYEQYF. CDR3 bases: TGCAGCGTTGCAGGGGATCGGGGATCCAACTACGAGCAGTACTTC.

V usage is TRBV5-6 and J usage is TRBJ2-7; D is ambiguous. CDR3 length equals 13 residues. Trimming removed 3 bases from V and 6 bases from J, with 13 bases in between. CDR1 is SGHDT and CDR2 is YYEEEE in the germline V gene. The CDR3 loop reads CASSSSPLREQYF. CDR3 nucleotides: TGTGCCAGCAGCTCCTCCCCTCTACGCGAGCAGTACTTC.

The chain combines TRBV30 with TRBJ2-7; TRBD1 might be the D (6 bases). The CDR3 runs to 13 residues. The germline V gene encodes CDR1 GTSNPN and CDR2 SVGIG (reference sequence). V was shortened by 3 bases and J by 0 bases, with 9 bases between the two germline ends. Written as DNA, the CDR3 is TGTGCCTGGAGAGAGGACAGCTCCTACGAGCAGTACTTC. Translated: CAWREDSSYEQYF.

This clone appeared a few times. The chain carries TRBV5-1 and TRBJ2-7; D assignment may be TRBD1 or TRBD2 (5 bases each). V dropped 4 bases and J dropped 2 bases, with 16 bases sitting between them. Germline V gene sequence: CDR1 SGHRS, CDR2 YFSETQ. This CDR3 contains 15 residues. The CDR3 loop reads CASSPEGQGPYEQYF. The CDR3 DNA follows: TGCGCCAGCAGCCCCGAGGGGCAGGGCCCCTACGAGCAGTACTTC.

This clone came up a few times. The chain links TRBV5-1 to TRBJ2-7; D may be TRBD1 or TRBD2 (6 bases each). CDR3 length: 14 amino acids. Trimming stripped 8 bases from V and 0 bases from J, with 15 bases between. Germline V gene lookup returns CDR1 SGHRS and CDR2 YFSETQ. CDR3 DNA sequence: TGCGCCAGGGCTCCTCGGGGGCCCTCCTACGAGCAGTACTTC. Amino acid sequence: CARAPRGPSYEQYF.

J is TRBJ2-1 and V is TRBV7-2; 14 positions match TRBD2. The CDR3 spans 15 residues. In germline, CDR1 is SGHTA, CDR2 FQGNSA. Losses at the gene ends were 8 bases for V and 7 bases for J; bases not matched to a gene: 7. The CDR3 sequence: CASWTGLAGDNEQFF. The DNA for the CDR3 is TGTGCCAGCTGGACGGGACTAGCGGGGGATAATGAGCAGTTCTTC.

This chain links TRBV30 with TRBJ1-4; D call uncertain. With 3 bases removed from V and 8 bases from J, the gap between germline ends came to 13 bases. Germline-derived CDR1 and CDR2 are GTSNPN and SVGIG (reference sequence). This CDR3 region has 13 residues. In nucleotides, the CDR3 is TGTGCCTGGAGCTCCGGAAAGGGAGAAAAACTGTTTTTT. Protein: CAWSSGKGEKLFF.

The chain carries TRBV7-2 and TRBJ2-3; D could derive from TRBD1 or TRBD2 (5 bases each). The CDR3 is made up of 16 amino acids. Germline CDR1 and CDR2: SGHTA and FQGNSA. V was clipped by 5 bases and J by 0 bases, with 15 bases between them. The CDR3 bases are TGTGCCAGCAGCCCCCGTGGGACGGGCAGCACAGATACGCAGTATTTT. Residues: CASSPRGTGSTDTQYF.

V and J are TRBV29-1 and TRBJ1-1; tentatively, D is TRBD1 (6 bases). Germline lookup yields CDR1 SQVTM and CDR2 ANQGSEA. V shed 6 bases and J shed 6 bases, with 14 bases lying between them. The CDR3 covers 12 residues. CDR3 sequence (DNA): TGCAGCGTCTCTCAGGGGCGGGCTGAAGCTTTCTTT. Translated: CSVSQGRAEAFF.

The chain carries TRBV5-6 and TRBJ1-1, with TRBD1 matching over 7 bases. Germline V gene lookup returns CDR1 SGHDT and CDR2 YYEEEE. V lost 6 bases and J lost 0; bases outside the gene matches: 8. CDR3 length: 15 amino acids. The CDR3 region has the DNA TGTGCCAGCAATAGACAGGGACCTATGAACACTGAAGCTTTCTTT. Amino acids: CASNRQGPMNTEAFF.

This chain uses TRBV2 with TRBJ2-6; D is ambiguous. Per germline, CDR1 SNHLY and CDR2 FYNNEI. Trimming removed 1 base from V and 5 bases from J, with 0 bases in between. This CDR3 comprises 12 residues. CDR3: CASSEGANVLTF. Written as DNA, the CDR3 is TGTGCCAGCAGTGAAGGGGCCAACGTCCTGACTTTC.

V is TRBV7-8 and J is TRBJ1-4; D is undetermined. V dropped 4 bases and J dropped 8 bases, with 14 bases sitting between them. Germline CDR1 SGHVS, CDR2 FQNEAQ. The CDR3 runs 14 residues. The CDR3 reads CASSSNGIAEKLFF. The DNA of the CDR3 is TGTGCCAGCAGCTCAAATGGTATCGCCGAAAAACTGTTTTTT.

V is TRBV19 and J is TRBJ1-5; 9 positions match TRBD1. Germline V gene data show CDR1 as LNHDA and CDR2 as SQIVND (reference sequence). The CDR3 has 15 residues. Trimming removed 5 bases from V and 6 bases from J; junction bases left unmatched: 8. Written as DNA, the CDR3 is TGTGCCAGTAGTGCCGGGACAGGGTATAGTCAGCCCCAGCATTTT. Translated, it gives CASSAGTGYSQPQHF.

The chain joins TRBV29-1 to TRBJ2-4; no clear D. V shed 6 bases and J shed 0 bases, with 15 bases lying between them. CDR3 length equals 15 residues. The germline gives CDR1 SQVTM, CDR2 ANQGSEA. CDR3 in amino acids: CSVDVPLGAKNIQYF. The CDR3 coding sequence is TGCAGCGTCGACGTACCGTTAGGAGCCAAAAACATTCAGTACTTC.

At least ten counts were recorded for this clone. The chain is built from TRBV9 and TRBJ1-1, with TRBD1 identical over 8 bases. With 3 bases clipped from V and 7 bases from J, the junction kept 5 bases outside the gene matches. Germline V gene data show CDR1 as SGDLS and CDR2 as YYNGEE. CDR3 length equals 13 residues. CDR3 protein: CASSGRGRGEAFF. CDR3 sequence (DNA): TGTGCCAGCAGCGGCAGGGGGCGAGGTGAAGCTTTCTTT.

The chain has TRBV7-3 and TRBJ1-1; D gene uncertain. Trimming took off 2 bases at V and 5 bases at J, with 12 bases between the two ends. The CDR3 runs 14 residues. Germline V gene lookup returns CDR1 SGHTA and CDR2 FQGTGA. The CDR3 is CASSLHVMGTEAFF. In DNA form, the CDR3 reads TGTGCCAGCAGCTTACATGTCATGGGAACTGAAGCTTTCTTT.

The sample holds one count of this clone. The CDR3 nucleotides are TGTGCCTGTTTGAACACTGAAGCTTTCTTT. Its protein is CACLNTEAFF. The rearrangement uses TRBV30 and TRBJ1-1, with unresolved D. Deletions cut 6 bases from V and 0 bases from J, with 2 bases between. This CDR3 has 10 amino acids. Germline V gives CDR1 GTSNPN, CDR2 SVGIG (reference sequence).

In regard to this clone: Other DNA variants within this sample encode the same CDR3. The gene calls are TRBV4-3 and TRBJ1-2; D is ambiguous. The CDR3 runs to 13 residues. Trimming removed 4 bases from V and 8 bases from J, with 14 bases in between. Per germline, CDR1 LGHNA and CDR2 YSLEER. CDR3: CASSLLGSGGYTF. In nucleotides, the CDR3 is TGCGCCAGCAGCCTCCTAGGGTCAGGAGGCTACACCTTC.

This clone appeared a few times. J is TRBJ2-3 and V is TRBV7-2; D remains unclear. Germline CDR1 reads SGHTA; CDR2 reads FQGNSA. V gave up 5 bases and J gave up 0 bases, with 6 bases separating them. The CDR3 is made up of 13 amino acids. The CDR3 DNA follows: TGTGCCAGCAGCATCCCTAGCACAGATACGCAGTATTTT. Translating it yields CASSIPSTDTQYF. Full variable domain (remainder filled in from reference TRBV7-2 and TRBJ2-3): GAGVSQSPSNKVTEKGKDVELRCDPISGHTALYWYRQSLGQGLEFLIYFQGNSAPDKSGLPSDRFSAERTGGSVSTLTIQRTQQEDSAVYLCASSIPSTDTQYFGPGTRLTVL.

J is TRBJ1-4 and V is TRBV30; D possibly corresponds to TRBD1 (6 bases). The V gene's germline CDR1 is GTSNPN and CDR2 SVGIG (reference sequence). This CDR3 has 12 amino acids. V dropped 3 bases and J dropped 7 bases, with 9 bases sitting between them. CDR3 amino acids: CAWSTGFEKLFF. The CDR3 nucleotides are TGTGCCTGGAGCACAGGGTTTGAAAAACTGTTTTTT.

V is TRBV2 and J is TRBJ2-3; 7 bases match TRBD2. The ends lost 6 bases at V and 0 bases at J; junction bases unmatched: 6. Germline assignment: CDR1 SNHLY and CDR2 FYNNEI. The CDR3 sequence is 15 residues long. The CDR3 DNA sequence: TGTGCCAGCAGCGAAAGCGGGGTGAGCACAGATACGCAGTATTTT. This encodes CASSESGVSTDTQYF.

Note on this clone: Relative to the germline gene, one junction end is altered; a read error may explain this. The V and J genes are TRBV29-1 and TRBJ2-2, with D tentatively TRBD1 (6 bases). The germline V gene encodes CDR1 SQVTM and CDR2 ANQGSEA. The CDR3 is 14 amino acids. CDR3 residues: CSASGTSNTGELSF. DNA for the CDR3: TGCAGCGCCTCTGGGACATCGAACACCGGGGAGCTGTCTTTT.